The 32 T cell receptor beta chains presented below share a single source sample, sequenced in a study of blood T cells in healthy people across ages. Through a sample-barcoded 5' primer and a J-beta primer mix, a second PCR was run for roughly 6 to 12 cycles. TCRdb used MiXCR to reprocess the 5' RACE reads, holding one entry per CDR3 protein. Of roughly 1.9 million distinct CDR3 sequences listed, approximately 40% are singletons. The sequenced sample was blood. The origin of the receptors is a human donor in good health.

This clonotype came up a few times. The chain is built from TRBV27 and TRBJ2-6; D may be TRBD1 (5 bases). Germline CDR1 MNHEY, CDR2 SMNVEV (reference sequence). The CDR3 is made up of 17 amino acids. Trimming pared 0 bases from V and 2 bases from J, leaving 11 bases between. The DNA for the CDR3 is TGTGCCAGCAGTTTATCGACAGACGCCACTGGGGCCAACGTCCTGACTTTC. Amino acid sequence: CASSLSTDATGANVLTF.

This clonotype was found a few times. The DNA for the CDR3 is TGCAGTGCTTCTCGGGACGTCACCTACGAGCAGTACTTC. This translates into CSASRDVTYEQYF. This chain links TRBV20-1 with TRBJ2-5; D is tentatively TRBD1 or TRBD2 (5 bases each). Matching the DNA end better, TRBJ2-7 makes the J call doubtful. The CDR3 consists of 13 residues. Germline lookup yields CDR1 DFQATT and CDR2 SNEGSKA (reference sequence).

This clonotype came up a few times. The rearrangement uses TRBV7-9 and TRBJ1-2, with no clear D. The CDR3 covers 12 residues. CDR1 and CDR2 from the germline V gene are SEHNR and FQNEAQ (reference sequence). Trimming stripped 4 bases from V and 8 bases from J, with 11 bases between. The CDR3 sequence is CASSSPYLGYTF. CDR3 nucleotides: TGTGCCAGCAGCTCTCCCTATTTGGGCTACACCTTC.

The V gene is TRBV7-3, the J gene TRBJ1-1; TRBD1 might be the D (5 bases). In germline, CDR1 is SGHTA, CDR2 FQGTGA. The CDR3 runs to 14 residues. V gave up 0 bases and J gave up 5 bases, with 10 bases separating them. The CDR3 protein is CASSLTGAKTEAFF. Written as DNA, the CDR3 is TGTGCCAGCAGCTTAACAGGGGCGAAGACTGAAGCTTTCTTT.

The table lists this clonotype with a few counts. The chain combines TRBV2 with TRBJ1-4, with D possibly matching TRBD1 (6 bases). Germline CDR1 SNHLY, CDR2 FYNNEI. Deletions cut 4 bases from V and 9 bases from J, with 18 bases between. The CDR3 runs 15 residues. The CDR3 nucleotides are TGTGCCAGCAGTGCCCCAGGCGGGGGGGCGAAAAAACTGTTTTTT. Translation: CASSAPGGGAKKLFF.

The chain uses TRBV15 and TRBJ1-5, with D unclear. The ends were cut back, 0 bases at V and 4 bases at J, with 13 bases in the middle. The CDR3 is 16 residues long. Germline V gene data show CDR1 as LNHNV and CDR2 as YYDKDF (reference sequence). The CDR3 region is CATSRETPTLNQPQHF. The CDR3 region has the DNA TGTGCCACCAGCAGAGAGACCCCGACACTTAATCAGCCCCAGCATTTT.

V and J are TRBV4-1 and TRBJ1-1; possible D gene TRBD1, 6 bases. Germline V gene data show CDR1 as MGHRA and CDR2 as YSYEKL. The ends were cut back, 0 bases at V and 11 bases at J, with 13 bases in the middle. This CDR3 contains 13 residues. Here the CDR3 DNA reads TGCGCCAGCAGCCAAGACCGGGACATAAGCGCTTTCTTT. It specifies CASSQDRDISAFF.

The CDR3 sequence: CASSLGGQGYFNYGYTF. The CDR3 nucleotides read TGTGCCAGCAGCTTAGGCGGACAGGGCTACTTTAACTATGGCTACACCTTC. The chain uses TRBV5-6 and TRBJ1-2; 8 bases match TRBD1. V shed 2 bases and J 1 base; nucleotides not matched to a gene: 10. Germline CDR1 and CDR2: SGHDT and YYEEEE. CDR3 length: 17 amino acids.

Remarks on this clonotype: A junction boundary mismatches the germline segment, possibly from a read error. The CDR3 DNA reads TGCGCCAGCAGCTTCAAGGTGCGAGAGGCCCAGTACTTC. Its protein is CASSFKVREAQYF. The gene calls are TRBV5-1 and TRBJ2-5, with D unresolved. Germline CDR1 SGHRS, CDR2 YFSETQ. CDR3 length: 13 amino acids.

This sequence joins TRBV24-1 and TRBJ2-3, with D possibly being TRBD1 (6 bases). Trimming pared 10 bases from V and 3 bases from J, leaving 19 bases between. Per germline, CDR1 KGHDR and CDR2 SFDVKD. This CDR3 spans 15 amino acids. The CDR3 sequence is CATATPDSETDTQYF. CDR3 DNA: TGTGCCACTGCTACTCCGGACAGCGAGACAGATACGCAGTATTTT.

This clonotype was observed many times. The chain employs TRBV7-2 and TRBJ1-1; D remains ambiguous. CDR3 length equals 17 residues. Germline V lookup: CDR1 SGHTA, CDR2 FQGNSA. Trimming took 2 bases from V and 1 from J, leaving 17 bases between them. The CDR3 coding sequence is TGTGCCAGCAGCTTAAACGGGAAACAGTACGCGAACACTGAAGCTTTCTTT. Translated: CASSLNGKQYANTEAFF.

This clonotype was counted a few times. The chain is built from TRBV28 and TRBJ2-3, with 10 bases matching TRBD2. The ends lost 7 bases at V and 4 bases at J; junction bases unmatched: 17. CDR3 length: 18 residues. Germline CDR1 and CDR2: MDHEN and SYDVKM. CDR3: CASTGGLAGGPSPDTQYF. The CDR3 DNA reads TGTGCCAGCACCGGAGGGTTAGCGGGGGGACCATCCCCAGATACGCAGTATTTT.

This clonotype is a singleton in its sample. A much more abundant neighbour one base away suggests this may be a read error. The rearrangement uses TRBV6-1 and TRBJ1-5, with TRBD1 as a possible D gene (6 bases). The germline V and J ends were trimmed by 3 bases and 2 bases, with 11 bases remaining between them. Germline V gene lookup returns CDR1 MNHNS and CDR2 SASEGT. This CDR3 contains 15 residues. CDR3 sequence (DNA): TGTGCCAGCAGTGATCCCTGGACAGGCAATCAGCCCCAGCATTTT. It encodes CASSDPWTGNQPQHF.

The chain recombines TRBV20-1 with TRBJ2-4; 8 positions match TRBD2. V dropped 5 bases and J dropped 0; count of bases not matched to a gene: 9. The CDR3 consists of 16 residues. Germline V gene sequence: CDR1 DFQATT, CDR2 SNEGSKA (reference sequence). The CDR3 loop is CSAGDLAGLAKNIQYF. The CDR3 nucleotides read TGCAGTGCTGGCGATCTAGCGGGTCTAGCCAAAAACATTCAGTACTTC.

This clonotype was observed a few times. The chain couples TRBV6-6 to TRBJ1-2; no clear D gene. The CDR3 has 14 residues. Trimming took off 6 bases at V and 3 bases at J, with 14 bases between the two ends. Germline CDR1 reads MNHNY; CDR2 reads SVGAGI (reference sequence). The CDR3 spells CASSQELLDYGYTF. The CDR3, as DNA: TGTGCCAGCAGCCAGGAATTGTTAGACTATGGCTACACCTTC.

In its sample, this clonotype was seen many times. This rearrangement joins TRBV20-1 to TRBJ2-6, with 7 bases identical to TRBD1. The CDR3 extends over 16 amino acids. Germline CDR1 reads DFQATT; CDR2 reads SNEGSKA (reference sequence). The CDR3 protein is CSIPGQPNSGANVLTF. The CDR3, as DNA: TGCAGCATACCGGGACAGCCAAATTCTGGGGCCAACGTCCTGACTTTC.

This chain joins TRBV20-1 and TRBJ2-2, with D uncertain. Trimming pared 1 base from V and 6 bases from J, leaving 3 bases between. Germline V CDR1 and CDR2: DFQATT, SNEGSKA (reference sequence). The CDR3 length is 11 residues. The CDR3 reads CSARGPGELFF. Here the CDR3 DNA reads TGCAGTGCTAGAGGTCCCGGGGAGCTGTTTTTT.

This clonotype was observed a few times. The V and J genes are TRBV6-5 and TRBJ2-3; 7 bases fit TRBD2. J lost 5 bases, V lost 2 bases, and 16 bases had no gene match. This CDR3 spans 18 amino acids. CDR1 and CDR2 (germline): MNHEY, SVGAGI. The CDR3 DNA sequence: TGTGCCAGCAGTTACGGCAGGTTTGGAGCGGGGTTAGTAGATACGCAGTATTTT. Its translation is CASSYGRFGAGLVDTQYF.

This clonotype has just a few counts. This chain connects TRBV7-8 to TRBJ2-5; the D gene could be TRBD1 or TRBD2 (5 bases each). The end of the DNA is better explained by TRBJ2-7, so the J call may be wrong. This CDR3 is 14 amino acids long. The germline gives CDR1 SGHVS, CDR2 FQNEAQ. CDR3 loop: CASSGYRGRGEQYF. CDR3 nucleotides: TGTGCCAGCAGCGGATATAGGGGACGGGGCGAGCAGTACTTC.

This clonotype was counted a few times. The chain links TRBV7-8 to TRBJ2-5, with 11 bases identical to TRBD2. Germline-derived CDR1 and CDR2 are SGHVS and FQNEAQ. There are 14 residues in the CDR3. V shed 5 bases, J shed 4 bases, and the junction held 3 bases outside the gene matches. DNA of the CDR3: TGTGCCAGCAGCACCCTAGCGGGGGGAGAGACCCAGTACTTC. Translation gives CASSTLAGGETQYF.

This clonotype was counted between two and nine times. This sequence joins TRBV29-1 and TRBJ1-1; D is possibly TRBD1 (6 bases). Trimming took 7 bases from V and 1 from J, leaving 13 bases between them. The germline V gene encodes CDR1 SQVTM and CDR2 ANQGSEA. The CDR3 totals 13 residues. CDR3 nucleotides: TGCAGCGGTACCCCAGGGGCGAACACTGAAGCTTTCTTT. This encodes CSGTPGANTEAFF.

This clonotype turned up a few times. This rearrangement joins TRBV5-6 to TRBJ1-1, with D perhaps matching TRBD1 (6 bases). V was clipped by 0 bases and J by 0 bases, with 15 bases between them. This CDR3 is built from 17 residues. Germline V CDR1 and CDR2: SGHDT, YYEEEE. In DNA, the CDR3 is TGTGCCAGCAGCTTGGTGCCAGGAGGGGGGATGAACACTGAAGCTTTCTTT. Translation: CASSLVPGGGMNTEAFF.

The chain couples TRBV7-9 to TRBJ1-2, with a weak D call TRBD1 (6 bases). This CDR3 contains 15 residues. Germline CDR1 SEHNR, CDR2 FQNEAQ (reference sequence). Trimming removed 0 bases at V and 1 base at J, with 9 bases between. CDR3 nucleotides: TGTGCCAGCAGCTTAGCACAGGGTTATAACTATGGCTACACCTTC. It translates to CASSLAQGYNYGYTF.

This rearrangement joins TRBV9 to TRBJ2-1; D is tentatively TRBD1 or TRBD2 (5 bases each). This CDR3 has 16 residues. V lost 6 bases, J lost 2 bases, and 18 bases lay in between. The V gene's germline CDR1 is SGDLS and CDR2 YYNGEE. The CDR3 region has the DNA TGTGCCAGCACCCCAGACCCCGGGACGACCTACAATGAGCAGTTCTTC. Translation: CASTPDPGTTYNEQFF.

This clonotype showed up just once. The J gene is TRBJ2-7, the V gene TRBV12-3 or TRBV12-4, with D unclear. The CDR3 contains 15 residues. The V end lost 3 bases, the J end lost 2 bases, and 14 bases lay between the germline ends. The CDR3 loop reads CASSFGGVPTYEQYF. CDR3 DNA: TGTGCCAGCAGTTTTGGTGGGGTCCCTACCTACGAGCAGTACTTC.

V usage is TRBV12-3 or TRBV12-4 and J usage is TRBJ2-1, with D possibly matching TRBD2 (6 bases). The CDR3 runs 13 residues. The V gene lost 0 bases and the J gene lost 9 bases, with 9 bases spanning the gap. As DNA, the CDR3 is TGTGCCAGCAGTTTAGCGTACGGGGGTGAGCAGTTCTTC. It yields the protein CASSLAYGGEQFF.

This clonotype was seen only once. One junction end disagrees with the germline gene, perhaps due to a read error. This chain connects TRBV7-9 to TRBJ1-1; 9 bases fit TRBD1. The CDR3 has 19 residues. Germline V lookup: CDR1 SEHNR, CDR2 FQNEAQ (reference sequence). CDR3 in amino acids: CAGSSNLWDRVRRNTEAFF. CDR3 in DNA: TGTGCCGGCAGCTCTAACTTATGGGACAGGGTACGGAGGAACACTGAAGCTTTCTTT. The whole variable domain, remainder taken from reference TRBV7-9 and TRBJ1-1, is DTGVSQNPRHKITKRGQNVTFRCDPISEHNRLYWYRQTLGQGPEFLTYFQNEAQLEKSRLLSDRFSAERPKGSFSTLEIQRTEQGDSAMYLCAGSSNLWDRVRRNTEAFFGQGTRLTVV.

This clonotype was counted a few times. The chain carries TRBV29-1 and TRBJ1-1; D is uncertain. Germline lookup yields CDR1 SQVTM and CDR2 ANQGSEA. The CDR3 runs to 12 residues. V lost 8 bases and J lost 7, with 17 bases in between. As DNA, the CDR3 is TGCAGCACCGAAGGGCAGAGGAATGAAGCTTTCTTT. Translated: CSTEGQRNEAFF.

The chain carries TRBV14 and TRBJ2-5, with 8 bases fitting TRBD2. The ends lost 0 bases at V and 5 bases at J; junction bases unmatched: 8. The CDR3 is 16 amino acids. CDR1 and CDR2 (germline): SGHDN, FVKESK. Written as DNA, the CDR3 is TGTGCCAGCAGCCAAGAAGAGCGGGGGTCAGGGGAGACCCAGTACTTC. Amino acid sequence: CASSQEERGSGETQYF.

In its sample, this clonotype was seen a few times. The chain uses TRBV2 and TRBJ2-6; 13 bases align to TRBD2. Germline CDR1 SNHLY, CDR2 FYNNEI. J was trimmed by 4 bases and V by 5 bases; bases with no gene match: 5. The CDR3 totals 17 residues. CDR3 sequence: CASSRLAGGKGANVLTF. DNA of the CDR3: TGTGCCAGCAGTCGACTAGCGGGGGGCAAAGGGGCCAACGTCCTGACTTTC.

This clonotype was counted between two and nine times. This chain joins TRBV27 and TRBJ2-5; D call uncertain. CDR1 MNHEY and CDR2 SMNVEV come from the germline V gene (reference sequence). There are 13 residues in the CDR3. V shed 5 bases and J shed 5 bases, with 12 bases lying between them. As DNA, the CDR3 is TGTGCCAGCAGTGTCAGTGGTTCGGAGACCCAGTACTTC. Translated, it gives CASSVSGSETQYF.

At least ten counts were recorded for this clonotype. The CDR3 here is CASSYSDSIYGYTF. CDR3 DNA: TGTGCCAGCAGTTACTCGGACAGCATCTATGGCTACACCTTC. This chain connects TRBV6-2 or TRBV6-3 to TRBJ1-2; a weak D match, TRBD1 (6 bases). CDR1 is MNHEY, CDR2 SVGEGT, per germline. The CDR3 length is 14 residues. Trimming took off 0 bases at V and 4 bases at J, with 9 bases between the two ends.